One sample yielded the 11 T cell receptor beta chains listed below, sequenced in a study of T cell responses to AZD1222 COVID-19 vaccine. Here immunoSEQ multiplex PCR was the method, and the copy in TCRdb shows in-frame clones only, minus some. Altogether over 120,000 clones are present, about 90% being singletons, with the ten largest covering under 2%. The specimen was peripheral blood, collected on day 0 of AZD1222 vaccination. Source of these receptors: an adult in good health.

The CDR3 protein is CASSYQGTGTEAFF. The CDR3 DNA sequence: TGTGCCAGCAGTTACCAGGGTACCGGCACTGAAGCTTTCTTT. The V and J genes are TRBV6-6 and TRBJ1-1; D is possibly TRBD1 (5 bases). V was shortened by 2 bases and J by 4 bases, with 11 bases between the two germline ends. This CDR3 is 14 amino acids long. Germline CDR1 reads MNHNY; CDR2 reads SVGAGI (reference sequence).

This rearrangement joins TRBV6-2 or TRBV6-3 to TRBJ2-2; TRBD2 matches at 11 bases. CDR3 size: 17 residues. From germline, CDR1 is MNHEY and CDR2 SVGEGT. V lost 2 bases and J lost 1; bases outside the gene matches: 3. The chain's CDR3 is CASSYLTSGGNTGELFF. CDR3 nucleotides: TGTGCCAGCAGTTACCTCACTAGCGGGGGGAACACCGGGGAGCTGTTTTTT.

The chain employs TRBV2 and TRBJ1-2; 11 bases are a match to TRBD1. J gave up 6 bases and V 1 base, and 4 bases lay outside the gene matches. Germline V gene sequence: CDR1 SNHLY, CDR2 FYNNEI. The CDR3 loop spans 15 amino acids. For the CDR3, the DNA is TGTGCCAGCAGTGAAGGGACAGGGGGCATGGATGGCTACACCTTC. It codes for CASSEGTGGMDGYTF.

The chain recombines TRBV2 with TRBJ1-3, with TRBD1 matching 11 bases. The CDR3 is 15 amino acids. The V and J ends lost 7 bases and 2 bases, in that order; junction bases with no gene match: 4. Germline loops: CDR1 SNHLY, CDR2 FYNNEI. The CDR3 DNA reads as TGTGCCAGCATGAGGACAGGGGGCACTGGAAACACCATATATTTT. It encodes CASMRTGGTGNTIYF.

This clone was observed once. The chain carries TRBV29-1 and TRBJ2-7; D perhaps matches TRBD1 (5 bases). Looked up from germline, CDR1 is SQVTM and CDR2 is ANQGSEA. This CDR3 is 14 amino acids long. V lost 3 bases and J 4 bases, leaving 16 bases between the germline ends. Here the CDR3 reads CSVEEQVPPYEQYF. In DNA, the CDR3 is TGCAGCGTTGAGGAACAGGTACCCCCATACGAGCAGTACTTC.

CDR3 amino acids: CASSLIPGGGLPDTQYF. The CDR3 nucleotides read TGTGCCAGCAGTTTGATCCCCGGGGGGGGCCTCCCAGATACGCAGTATTTT. This chain connects TRBV27 to TRBJ2-3, with 8 nucleotides matching TRBD2. J gave up 4 bases and V 3 bases, and 12 bases lay outside the gene matches. The CDR3 runs to 17 residues. Per the germline V gene, CDR1 is MNHEY and CDR2 is SMNVEV (reference sequence).

The chain links TRBV4-2 to TRBJ1-1; D perhaps matches TRBD1 (5 bases). Trimming took off 0 bases at V and 3 bases at J, with 11 bases between the two ends. Germline V CDR1 and CDR2: LGHNA, YNFKEQ. This CDR3 is built from 15 residues. CDR3 nucleotides: TGTGCCAGCAGCCAAGATCCGGGCAGGGACACTGAAGCTTTCTTT. Its translation: CASSQDPGRDTEAFF.

The CDR3 region is CASSLTTGGGGEQYF. CDR3 in DNA: TGTGCCAGCAGCTTGACGACAGGAGGAGGAGGCGAGCAGTACTTC. The chain recombines TRBV5-4 with TRBJ2-7; a possible D gene is TRBD1 (6 bases). V lost 1 base to trimming and J lost 6 bases, with 17 bases between them. Germline values: CDR1 SGHNT, CDR2 YYREEE (reference sequence). The CDR3 length is 15 residues.

The chain links TRBV7-2 to TRBJ1-2, with 10 bases fitting TRBD1. CDR1 is SGHTA, CDR2 FQGNSA, per germline. V was clipped by 0 bases and J by 3 bases; unmatched bases: 13. The CDR3 consists of 19 residues. The CDR3 DNA sequence: TGTGCCAGCAGCTTAGCAGCCGGGACAGGGGCCCTTCTCGACTATGGCTACACCTTC. Translation: CASSLAAGTGALLDYGYTF.

This chain uses TRBV2 with TRBJ2-1; 7 bases fit TRBD1. With V trimmed by 7 bases and J by 5 bases, 11 bases remained unmatched. Germline V lookup: CDR1 SNHLY, CDR2 FYNNEI. This CDR3 spans 15 amino acids. This CDR3 reads CASTPQGLRDNEQFF. The CDR3 DNA sequence: TGTGCCAGCACCCCACAGGGGCTTAGGGACAATGAGCAGTTCTTC. Using reference TRBV2 and TRBJ2-1 for the parts outside the CDR3, the full variable domain is EPEVTQTPSHQVTQMGQEVILRCVPISNHLYFYWYRQILGQKVEFLVSFYNNEISEKSEIFDDQFSVERPDGSNFTLKIRSTKLEDSAMYFCASTPQGLRDNEQFFGPGTRLTVL.

This clone has a single count. The rearrangement joins TRBV6-2 or TRBV6-3 to TRBJ1-2, with 7 bases matching TRBD1. The trim removed 6 bases at V and 4 bases at J, leaving 17 bases unmatched. The CDR3 length is 17 residues. Germline V gene data show CDR1 as MNHEY and CDR2 as SVGEGT. The CDR3 protein is CASSQTKWDSGGYGYTF. DNA of the CDR3: TGTGCCAGCAGCCAAACCAAGTGGGACAGCGGAGGCTATGGCTACACCTTC.